A single sample gave rise to the 31 T cell receptor beta chains below, sequenced in a study of CD4+ T cells in melanoma. Sequenced by immunoSEQ multiplex PCR; TCRdb stores in-frame clones only, minus some. The table lists around 100,000 clones, about nine tenths of them singletons, with 3.3% in the top ten. Specimen: peripheral blood. The receptors were gathered from a human donor with melanoma.

The chain joins TRBV27 to TRBJ2-7, with TRBD1 matching over 11 bases. The germline V gene has CDR1 MNHEY and CDR2 SMNVEV (reference sequence). V lost 0 bases, J lost 7 bases, and 11 bases stayed unmatched. This CDR3 is built from 17 residues. In DNA, the CDR3 is TGTGCCAGCAGTTTATCGGCGTGGGGACAGGGGGTGGGAGAGCAGTACTTC. It codes for CASSLSAWGQGVGEQYF.

The rearrangement uses TRBV28 and TRBJ2-7, with D maybe TRBD1 (6 bases). V was trimmed by 2 bases and J by 4 bases, leaving 15 bases between them. This CDR3 is 15 amino acids long. Germline values: CDR1 MDHEN, CDR2 SYDVKM. This chain's CDR3 is CASSLDGRGVYEQYF. The CDR3 DNA reads TGTGCCAGCAGTTTAGACGGCAGGGGTGTGTACGAGCAGTACTTC.

This rearrangement joins TRBV4-2 to TRBJ2-1; TRBD1 or TRBD2 may be the D gene (6 bases each). Germline lookup yields CDR1 LGHNA and CDR2 YNFKEQ. Trimming pared 4 bases from V and 8 bases from J, leaving 15 bases between. The CDR3 has 14 amino acids. The CDR3 DNA sequence: TGTGCCAGCAGCCGTCCGGGAGCAGGGGATGAGCAGTTCTTC. Its translation is CASSRPGAGDEQFF.

The V call is TRBV7-2, the J call TRBJ1-2; D might be TRBD1 (6 bases). Per germline, CDR1 SGHTA and CDR2 FQGNSA. CDR3 length: 15 amino acids. V was clipped by 2 bases and J by 3 bases, with 13 bases between them. CDR3 sequence reads: CASSLFGQTHYGYTF. In nucleotides, the CDR3 is TGTGCCAGCAGCTTATTTGGACAGACCCACTATGGCTACACCTTC. Variable domain in full (rest from reference TRBV7-2 and TRBJ1-2): GAGVSQSPSNKVTEKGKDVELRCDPISGHTALYWYRQSLGQGLEFLIYFQGNSAPDKSGLPSDRFSAERTGGSVSTLTIQRTQQEDSAVYLCASSLFGQTHYGYTFGSGTRLTVV.

The DNA for the CDR3 is TGTGCCAGCAGCGCCACTGCCTTAGGGTCAGAGACCCAGTACTTC. This codes for CASSATALGSETQYF. This sequence joins TRBV7-2 and TRBJ2-5, with D hard to call. The germline V and J ends were trimmed by 5 bases and 4 bases, with 17 bases remaining between them. The CDR3 runs to 15 residues. Per germline, CDR1 SGHTA and CDR2 FQGNSA.

The J gene is TRBJ2-7, the V gene TRBV6-1; D unresolved. CDR3 size: 13 residues. Trimming shortened V by 8 bases and J by 2 bases, and 13 bases separated the two germline ends. CDR1 is MNHNS, CDR2 SASEGT, per germline. The CDR3 sequence: CASSAGTPYEQYF. The CDR3 bases are TGTGCCAGCTCGGCCGGAACTCCCTACGAGCAGTACTTC.

The chain combines TRBV5-4 with TRBJ2-1; the match to TRBD2 covers 11 bases. V dropped 0 bases and J dropped 3; count of bases not matched to a gene: 2. The CDR3 loop spans 16 amino acids. Germline-derived CDR1 and CDR2 are SGHNT and YYREEE (reference sequence). CDR3 in DNA: TGTGCCAGCAGCTTGGCCGGGACTAGCGGCTACAATGAGCAGTTCTTC. Translation gives CASSLAGTSGYNEQFF.

This clone occurred once. The chain joins TRBV9 to TRBJ2-1, with TRBD1 as a possible D gene (6 bases). The CDR3 loop spans 16 amino acids. Trimming took off 1 base at V and 4 bases at J, with 15 bases between the two ends. Per the germline V gene, CDR1 is SGDLS and CDR2 is YYNGEE. The CDR3 DNA reads as TGTGCCAGCAGCGTAAAGGGGGACCTCCATTACAATGAGCAGTTCTTC. Its protein product is CASSVKGDLHYNEQFF.

This chain links TRBV9 with TRBJ1-2; TRBD1 matches at 7 bases. The V and J ends lost 3 bases and 7 bases, in that order; junction bases with no gene match: 12. Germline loops: CDR1 SGDLS, CDR2 YYNGEE. The CDR3 is 15 amino acids. The CDR3 loop reads CASSDPYRGAAGYTF. The DNA of the CDR3 is TGTGCCAGCAGCGACCCATACAGGGGAGCTGCTGGCTACACCTTC.

This chain links TRBV7-6 with TRBJ2-7, with 13 positions matching TRBD2. This CDR3 region has 17 residues. J gave up 3 bases and V 4 bases, and 9 bases lay outside the gene matches. Germline assignment: CDR1 SGHVS and CDR2 FNYEAQ. Written as DNA, the CDR3 is TGTGCCAGCAGCTCCCTCGGGACTAGCGGGAATATCTACGAGCAGTACTTC. Translation: CASSSLGTSGNIYEQYF.

The J gene is TRBJ1-4, the V gene TRBV11-2; D gene ambiguous. CDR3 length: 12 amino acids. V was shortened by 4 bases and J by 5 bases, with 5 bases between the two germline ends. Looked up from germline, CDR1 is SGHAT and CDR2 is FQNNGV. The CDR3 loop is CASSSRNEKLFF. The CDR3 bases are TGTGCCAGCAGCTCTAGAAATGAAAAACTGTTTTTT.

CDR3 nucleotide sequence: TGTGCCAGCAGCGCCCTCACAGGGATGAACACTGAAGCTTTCTTT. Encoded protein: CASSALTGMNTEAFF. The rearrangement joins TRBV13 to TRBJ1-1; D may be TRBD1 (6 bases). Germline V gene sequence: CDR1 PRHDT, CDR2 FYEKMQ (reference sequence). V was clipped by 5 bases and J by 0 bases, with 13 bases between them. The CDR3 is 15 amino acids.

The rearrangement uses TRBV6-4 and TRBJ2-1, with D possibly TRBD2 on 6 matching bases. The CDR3 loop spans 13 amino acids. Germline V CDR1 and CDR2: MRHNA, SNTAGT. The V and J ends lost 4 bases and 10 bases respectively, with 14 bases between them. The CDR3 region is CASSVRDFGEQFF. The CDR3 region has the DNA TGTGCCAGCAGTGTCAGGGACTTTGGAGAGCAGTTCTTC.

The chain has TRBV19 and TRBJ1-2, with D possibly TRBD1 on 6 matching bases. Germline V gene data show CDR1 as LNHDA and CDR2 as SQIVND (reference sequence). V dropped 5 bases and J dropped 7 bases, with 20 bases sitting between them. The CDR3 runs 15 residues. CDR3 loop: CASSPGTPSRGGYTF. The DNA of the CDR3 is TGTGCCAGTAGTCCCGGGACACCGAGTAGGGGTGGCTACACCTTC.

V is TRBV2 and J is TRBJ2-3; no firm D call. Germline assignment: CDR1 SNHLY and CDR2 FYNNEI. The CDR3 contains 14 residues. V was pared by 5 bases and J by 2 bases, with 11 bases between. This CDR3 reads CASSRRRDTDTQYF. The CDR3 region has the DNA TGTGCCAGCAGTAGACGGCGCGACACAGATACGCAGTATTTT.

This clone has more than one count but fewer than ten. This chain links TRBV6-4 with TRBJ2-1, with 9 bases lining up with TRBD1. The CDR3 consists of 17 residues. CDR1 and CDR2 from the germline V gene are MRHNA and SNTAGT. The trim removed 4 bases at V and 5 bases at J, leaving 12 bases unmatched. CDR3 protein: CASSVNRGLGAHNEQFF. The CDR3 DNA follows: TGTGCCAGCAGTGTCAACAGGGGGCTAGGGGCGCACAATGAGCAGTTCTTC.

The chain is built from TRBV19 and TRBJ2-7; 8 bases are shared with TRBD1. The CDR3 covers 14 residues. The V and J ends lost 7 bases and 2 bases, in that order; junction bases with no gene match: 7. Germline loops: CDR1 LNHDA, CDR2 SQIVND (reference sequence). The CDR3 spells CASTPRDRTYEQYF. In DNA form, the CDR3 reads TGTGCCAGTACCCCCCGGGACAGGACCTACGAGCAGTACTTC. Full variable domain (missing parts from reference TRBV19 and TRBJ2-7): DGGITQSPKYLFRKEGQNVTLSCEQNLNHDAMYWYRQDPGQGLRLIYYSQIVNDFQKGDIAEGYSVSREKKESFPLTVTSAQKNPTAFYLCASTPRDRTYEQYFGPGTRLTVT.

The chain employs TRBV2 and TRBJ2-3; D may correspond to TRBD1 or TRBD2 (5 bases each). Germline-derived CDR1 and CDR2 are SNHLY and FYNNEI. V dropped 1 base and J dropped 0 bases, with 11 bases sitting between them. This CDR3 is 16 amino acids long. The CDR3 protein is CASSEERGASTDTQYF. In DNA form, the CDR3 reads TGTGCCAGCAGTGAAGAGAGGGGAGCTAGCACAGATACGCAGTATTTT.

The chain recombines TRBV7-2 with TRBJ1-1; D might be TRBD1 (6 bases). There are 13 residues in the CDR3. V was pared by 9 bases and J by 1 base, with 12 bases between. Germline V lookup: CDR1 SGHTA, CDR2 FQGNSA. DNA for the CDR3: TGTGCCAGTTCACGACAGGCGAACACTGAAGCTTTCTTT. Protein product: CASSRQANTEAFF.

The gene calls are TRBV5-1 and TRBJ2-7; 8 bases line up with TRBD1. In germline, CDR1 is SGHRS, CDR2 YFSETQ. The CDR3 contains 14 residues. The V segment lost 4 bases and the J segment 0 bases; nucleotides outside the gene matches: 3. Here the CDR3 reads CASSLQGGSYEQYF. The CDR3 coding sequence is TGCGCCAGCAGCCTACAGGGGGGCTCCTACGAGCAGTACTTC.

The rearrangement links TRBV5-1 to TRBJ2-3; D possibly corresponds to TRBD2 (7 bases). CDR3 length equals 14 residues. Germline V gives CDR1 SGHRS, CDR2 YFSETQ. Trimming removed 3 bases from V and 4 bases from J, with 12 bases in between. The CDR3 spells CASSSWEGADTQYF. CDR3 DNA: TGCGCCAGCAGCTCGTGGGAGGGGGCAGATACGCAGTATTTT.

The V call is TRBV29-1, the J call TRBJ2-7; TRBD2 is a possible D gene (5 bases). CDR1 is SQVTM, CDR2 ANQGSEA, per germline. V lost 4 bases and J lost 0, with 7 bases in between. The CDR3 covers 12 residues. The CDR3 sequence: CSVAGVSYEQYF. The CDR3 DNA reads as TGCAGCGTTGCCGGGGTCTCCTACGAGCAGTACTTC.

J is TRBJ2-7 and V is TRBV10-3; TRBD1 matches at 7 bases. The CDR3 is made up of 14 amino acids. J gave up 2 bases and V 3 bases, and 4 bases lay outside the gene matches. Per germline, CDR1 ENHRY and CDR2 SYGVKD. As DNA, the CDR3 is TGTGCCATCAGTGACGGGGACAGAACCTACGAGCAGTACTTC. It encodes CAISDGDRTYEQYF.

The chain couples TRBV7-9 to TRBJ2-3; no definite D call. Trimming left V 7 bases short and J 2 bases short, with 4 bases between. Germline V gene data show CDR1 as SEHNR and CDR2 as FQNEAQ (reference sequence). This CDR3 has 11 residues. Here the CDR3 DNA reads TGTGCCAGCACTTCCACAGATACGCAGTATTTT. This codes for CASTSTDTQYF.

A single count supports this clone. The gene calls are TRBV5-1 and TRBJ2-1, with no clear D. Trimming left V 0 bases short and J 1 base short, with 5 bases between. Germline CDR1 SGHRS, CDR2 YFSETQ. The CDR3 sequence is 14 residues long. Written as DNA, the CDR3 is TGCGCCAGCAGCTTGGCCTCGTCCTACAATGAGCAGTTCTTC. This gives the protein CASSLASSYNEQFF.

The rearrangement links TRBV4-3 to TRBJ2-3; 11 positions match TRBD2. Trimming took 5 bases from V and 1 from J; bases not matched to a gene: 8. Germline V gene data show CDR1 as LGHNA and CDR2 as YSLEER. The CDR3 runs 17 residues. The CDR3 DNA reads as TGCGCCAGCAGCATAGCTTATAGCGGGGGGGGCACAGATACGCAGTATTTT. It translates to CASSIAYSGGGTDTQYF.

V is TRBV19 and J is TRBJ2-7; D is unclear. The CDR3 consists of 13 residues. CDR1 and CDR2 from the germline V gene are LNHDA and SQIVND (reference sequence). With 3 bases removed from V and 2 bases from J, the gap between germline ends came to 8 bases. CDR3 loop: CASSMGLTYEQYF. Written as DNA, the CDR3 is TGTGCCAGTAGTATGGGGTTAACCTACGAGCAGTACTTC.

The chain carries TRBV6-1 and TRBJ1-5, with D perhaps matching TRBD1 (6 bases). The V and J ends lost 3 bases and 9 bases respectively, with 15 bases between them. Germline CDR1 MNHNS, CDR2 SASEGT. This CDR3 is built from 14 residues. CDR3 DNA sequence: TGTGCCAGCAGTGAGGGGGGCAGTGACAGGCCCCAGCATTTT. Protein product: CASSEGGSDRPQHF.

DNA of the CDR3: TGTGCCTGGAGTCCGACCCGGGGGGAGACCCAGTACTTC. Translation: CAWSPTRGETQYF. V is TRBV30 and J is TRBJ2-5; D is perhaps TRBD2 (6 bases). The CDR3 covers 13 residues. The ends were cut back, 2 bases at V and 5 bases at J, with 12 bases in the middle. Germline V gene lookup returns CDR1 GTSNPN and CDR2 SVGIG (reference sequence).

The J gene is TRBJ2-5, the V gene TRBV7-2, with D perhaps matching TRBD1 or TRBD2 (5 bases each). CDR1 is SGHTA and CDR2 is FQGNSA in the germline V gene. The germline V and J ends were trimmed by 3 bases and 4 bases, with 12 bases remaining between them. The CDR3 has 14 amino acids. Here the CDR3 DNA reads TGTGCCAGCAGCTTCAGCGCTGGGGGAGAGACCCAGTACTTC. This translates into CASSFSAGGETQYF.

The chain's CDR3 is CASSLPPGTNEQYF. The DNA for the CDR3 is TGTGCCAGCAGCCTCCCGCCAGGGACGAACGAGCAGTACTTC. The V gene is TRBV7-9, the J gene TRBJ2-7; perhaps D is TRBD1 or TRBD2 (5 bases each). Germline CDR1 SEHNR, CDR2 FQNEAQ (reference sequence). The CDR3 extends over 14 amino acids. The ends were cut back, 5 bases at V and 5 bases at J, with 16 bases in the middle.